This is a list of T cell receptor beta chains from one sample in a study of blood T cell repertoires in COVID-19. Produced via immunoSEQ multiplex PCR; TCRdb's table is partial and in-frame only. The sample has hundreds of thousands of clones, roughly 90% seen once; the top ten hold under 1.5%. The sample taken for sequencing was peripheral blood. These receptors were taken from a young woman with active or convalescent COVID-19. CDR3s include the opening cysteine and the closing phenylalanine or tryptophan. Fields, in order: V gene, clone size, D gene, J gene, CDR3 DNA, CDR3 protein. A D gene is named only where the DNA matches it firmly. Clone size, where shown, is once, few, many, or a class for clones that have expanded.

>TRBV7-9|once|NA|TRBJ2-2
TGTGCCAGCAGCTTAGGAGCGCCCACGAACACCGGGGAGCTGTTTTTT
CASSLGAPTNTGELFF
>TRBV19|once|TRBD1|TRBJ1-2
TGTGCCAGTACCATAGAGGAGCAGGGGGTCTATGGCTACACCTTC
CASTIEEQGVYGYTF
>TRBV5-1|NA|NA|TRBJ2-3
TGCGCCAGCAGTCGATACAGGGTGGATACAGATACGCAGTATTTT
CASSRYRVDTDTQYF
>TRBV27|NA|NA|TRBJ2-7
TGTGCCAGCAGTTTGGGGCGGGGCCCCGCCTACGAGCAGTACTTC
CASSLGRGPAYEQYF
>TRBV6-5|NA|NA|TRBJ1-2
TGTGCCAGCAGTTACTCAGGGTGGAGGGATGGCTACACCTTC
CASSYSGWRDGYTF
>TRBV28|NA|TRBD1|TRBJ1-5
TGTGCCAGCAGTTTAAGGACAGGGGGGGGAAATAGCAATCAGCCCCAGCATTTT
CASSLRTGGGNSNQPQHF
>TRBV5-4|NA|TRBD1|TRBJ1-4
TGTGCCAGCAGCTCCGCCGGGACAGGGGGCGAAAAACTGTTTTTT
CASSSAGTGGEKLFF
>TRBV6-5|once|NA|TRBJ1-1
TGTGCCAGCAGTTACTCGGCCAGACAGAACACTGAAGCTTTCTTT
CASSYSARQNTEAFF
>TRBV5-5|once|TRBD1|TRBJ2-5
TGTGCCAGCAGCCGGACAGGCGATCATAAAGAGACCCAGTACTTC
CASSRTGDHKETQYF
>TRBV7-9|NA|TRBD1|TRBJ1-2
TGTGCCAGCAGCCCCTCACAGGGGGCGGGCTACACCTTC
CASSPSQGAGYTF
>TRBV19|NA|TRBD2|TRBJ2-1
TGTGCCAGTAGTATCGGGACTAGCGACTACAATGAGCAGTTCTTC
CASSIGTSDYNEQFF
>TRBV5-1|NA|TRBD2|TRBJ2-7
TGCGCCAGCTCAAGGTCTAGCGGGAGCCACGAGCAGTACTTC
CASSRSSGSHEQYF
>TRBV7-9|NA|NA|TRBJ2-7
TGTGCCAGCAGCTTACCCGGGATCCCTGAGTACTTC
CASSLPGIPEYF
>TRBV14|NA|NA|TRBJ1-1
TGTGCCAGCAGCCAATATCAGGGGTTGTCTGAAGCTTTCTTT
CASSQYQGLSEAFF
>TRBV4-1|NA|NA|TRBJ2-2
TGCGCCAGCAGCCAGGACAGCCGCATGAACACCGGGGAGCTGTTTTTT
CASSQDSRMNTGELFF
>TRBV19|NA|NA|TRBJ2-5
TGTGCCAGTAGTTTTACACAGGAGACCCAGTACTTC
CASSFTQETQYF
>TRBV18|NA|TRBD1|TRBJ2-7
TGTGCCAGCTCCCCCGGGACAGGGGGCGCCGAGCAGTACTTC
CASSPGTGGAEQYF
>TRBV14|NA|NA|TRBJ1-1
TGTGCCAGCAGCCAAGATTTGGGCTATGAAGCTTTCTTT
CASSQDLGYEAFF
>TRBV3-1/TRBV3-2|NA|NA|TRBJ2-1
TGTGCCAGCAGCCAAGATGGCCGGGTAGCTCCTGAGCAGTTCTTC
CASSQDGRVAPEQFF
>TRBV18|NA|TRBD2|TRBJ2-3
TGTGCCAGCTCCTTGCGGGAGGGCCCGGATACGCAGTATTTT
CASSLREGPDTQYF
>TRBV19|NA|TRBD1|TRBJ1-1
TGTGCCAGTAGTTCAGGGACAGGGATGAACACTGAAGCTTTCTTT
CASSSGTGMNTEAFF
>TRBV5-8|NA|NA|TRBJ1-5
TGTGCCAGCAGCATCAGGGGAGATAGCAATCAGCCCCAGCATTTT
CASSIRGDSNQPQHF
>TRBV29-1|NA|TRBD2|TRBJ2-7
TGCAGCGTTGAACGGACTAGTTGGCACGAGCAGTACTTC
CSVERTSWHEQYF
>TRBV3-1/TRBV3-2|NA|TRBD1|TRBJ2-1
TGTGCCAGCAGCAGGGGGCAGGTGAATGAGCAGTTCTTC
CASSRGQVNEQFF
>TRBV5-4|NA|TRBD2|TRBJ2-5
TGTGCCAGCGGCAAGGAGCGGGGGGGGAAAGAGACCCAGTACTTC
CASGKERGGKETQYF
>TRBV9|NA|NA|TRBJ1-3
TGTGCCAGCAGCGTAGAACCAAACTACTCTGGAAACACCATATATTTT
CASSVEPNYSGNTIYF
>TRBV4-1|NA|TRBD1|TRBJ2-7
TGCGCCAGCAGCCAAGATGACAGGGGGTACGAGCAGTACTTC
CASSQDDRGYEQYF
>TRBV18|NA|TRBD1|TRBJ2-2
TGTGCCAGCTCACCACCAGGGACAGGGCCCACCGGGGAGCTGTTTTTT
CASSPPGTGPTGELFF
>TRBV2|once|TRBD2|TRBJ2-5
TGTGCCAGCATGGCGGAGCGGGGGCAAGAGACCCAGTACTTC
CASMAERGQETQYF
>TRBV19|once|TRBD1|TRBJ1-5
TGTGCCAGTAGTATTAGTTACGGGACAGGGGGCGTTCAGCCCCAGCATTTT
CASSISYGTGGVQPQHF
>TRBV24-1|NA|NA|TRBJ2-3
TGTGCCACCAGTGCCGGACAGAGGGTGGCAGATACGCAGTATTTT
CATSAGQRVADTQYF
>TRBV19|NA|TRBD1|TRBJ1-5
TGTGCCAGTAGTGGAGGACAGGGGAATCAGCCCCAGCATTTT
CASSGGQGNQPQHF
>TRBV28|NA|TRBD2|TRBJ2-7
TGTGCCAGCAGTTATTTGGCTGAGCGGGAGGTCACCTACGAGCAGTACTTC
CASSYLAEREVTYEQYF
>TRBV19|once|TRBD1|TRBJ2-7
TGTGCCAGTAGTGCCCGGACAGGGGACTACGAGCAGTACTTC
CASSARTGDYEQYF
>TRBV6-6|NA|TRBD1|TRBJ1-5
TGTGCCAGCAGAGATACAGGGGGTGGAGGCAATCAGCCCCAGCATTTT
CASRDTGGGGNQPQHF
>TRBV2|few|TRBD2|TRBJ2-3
TGTGCCAGCAGTTTTAACCCAGAGCGGACTAGCGGGGTCACAGATACGCAGTATTTT
CASSFNPERTSGVTDTQYF
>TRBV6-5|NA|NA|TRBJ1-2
TGTGCCAGCAGTTACGGTGGATCGGGGAACTATGGCTACACCTTC
CASSYGGSGNYGYTF
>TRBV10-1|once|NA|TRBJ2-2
TGCGCCAGCAGCACCCTACGTACCTCGGGAGACGGGGAGCTGTTTTTT
CASSTLRTSGDGELFF
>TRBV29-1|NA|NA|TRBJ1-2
TGCAGCGGAGACGACTTATCGACCCCGGGTGGCTACACCTTC
CSGDDLSTPGGYTF
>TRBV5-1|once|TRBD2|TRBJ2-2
TGCGCCAGCAGCTTGGTTGCTAGCGGGAGGGTGAGCACCGGGGAGCTGTTTTTT
CASSLVASGRVSTGELFF
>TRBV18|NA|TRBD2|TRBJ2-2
TGTGCCAGCTCACCATCCCTAGCGGGAGCCGGCACCGGGGAGCTGTTTTTT
CASSPSLAGAGTGELFF